This entry describes one TCR beta chain. The authors ran unsorted PBMC replicate PCRs on about 300 ng DNA, around 27,000 T cell genomes. Measured with immunoSEQ multiplex PCR; TCRdb has only the in-frame clones, and not every one. The sample carries about 490,000 clones, 79% recorded once. CDR1 is KGHSH, CDR2 LQKENI, per germline. This CDR3 comprises 17 residues. V was clipped by 4 bases and J by 4 bases; unmatched bases: 12. This entry belongs to a study of shared clonotypes between healthy human individuals. Sequencing input: PBMCs. The receptor comes from a woman in her thirties or forties in good health. Some clones in this sample may be carry-over from other donors' samples. This chain uses TRBV18 with TRBJ1-2; 10 positions agree with TRBD1. The CDR3 nucleotides read TGTGCCAGCTCACGGGCTGGGACAGGGGTGTCGGGCTATGGCTACACCTTC. Amino acid sequence: CASSRAGTGVSGYGYTF.